What follows are 28 T cell receptor beta chains derived from one specimen sequenced in a study of T cell responses to AZD1222 COVID-19 vaccine. Sequencing used immunoSEQ multiplex PCR; TCRdb keeps in-frame clones, though not all of them. The sample lists 45,000 to 55,000 clones; 84% were seen once. The sequenced sample was peripheral blood, obtained on day 0 of AZD1222 vaccination. These receptors all come from an adult in good health.

The genes are TRBV9 and TRBJ1-1; a weak D match, TRBD1 (5 bases). Trimming took 2 bases from V and 5 from J, leaving 13 bases between them. Germline lookup yields CDR1 SGDLS and CDR2 YYNGEE. This CDR3 spans 14 amino acids. CDR3 sequence (DNA): TGTGCCAGCAGCGTGGAAGGGACTCTGACTGAAGCTTTCTTT. Protein product: CASSVEGTLTEAFF.

The gene calls are TRBV19 and TRBJ1-2; the D is unclear. Germline-derived CDR1 and CDR2 are LNHDA and SQIVND (reference sequence). V lost 3 bases to trimming and J lost 3 bases, with 11 bases between them. The CDR3 totals 14 residues. CDR3 residues: CASSMRAQDYGYTF. The DNA of the CDR3 is TGTGCCAGTAGTATGAGGGCCCAAGACTATGGCTACACCTTC.

V gene TRBV5-1 combines with J gene TRBJ1-4, with no clear D. With 0 bases removed from V and 4 bases from J, the gap between germline ends came to 10 bases. The germline gives CDR1 SGHRS, CDR2 YFSETQ. The CDR3 length is 15 residues. The CDR3 sequence is CASSLAGTFNEKLFF. As DNA, the CDR3 is TGCGCCAGCAGCTTGGCTGGAACTTTTAATGAAAAACTGTTTTTT.

V is TRBV5-1 and J is TRBJ2-7; D remains ambiguous. Trimming pared 4 bases from V and 4 bases from J, leaving 18 bases between. The CDR3 extends over 15 amino acids. The germline V gene encodes CDR1 SGHRS and CDR2 YFSETQ. CDR3 coding DNA: TGCGCCAGCAGCGAAACCGGGTCAACGTATTACGAGCAGTACTTC. This sequence encodes CASSETGSTYYEQYF.

The genes are TRBV12-3 or TRBV12-4 and TRBJ1-2; D unresolved. This CDR3 comprises 12 residues. Deletions cut 1 base from V and 8 bases from J, with 8 bases between. The CDR3 region has the DNA TGTGCCAGCAGTTTAGTAACTGGGGGCTACACCTTC. Translation gives CASSLVTGGYTF.

This sequence joins TRBV5-4 and TRBJ2-5, with 8 bases fitting TRBD2. With 0 bases clipped from V and 5 bases from J, the junction kept 6 bases outside the gene matches. The germline V gene has CDR1 SGHNT and CDR2 YYREEE (reference sequence). The CDR3 covers 15 residues. CDR3 in DNA: TGTGCCAGCAGCTTGGTTAGCGGGAAGTCGGAGACCCAGTACTTC. Its translation is CASSLVSGKSETQYF.

The rearrangement joins TRBV30 to TRBJ2-2; TRBD1 aligns across 7 bases. The CDR3 runs 14 residues. The V segment lost 7 bases and the J segment 7 bases; nucleotides outside the gene matches: 12. Germline assignment: CDR1 GTSNPN and CDR2 SVGIG (reference sequence). The CDR3 DNA follows: TGTGCCTTAAACAGGGACAGTCAATTCGGGGAGCTGTTTTTT. Its translation: CALNRDSQFGELFF.

This chain joins TRBV9 and TRBJ1-2, with 7 nucleotides matching TRBD1. V shed 4 bases, J shed 2 bases, and the junction held 11 bases outside the gene matches. Germline V lookup: CDR1 SGDLS, CDR2 YYNGEE. This CDR3 region has 16 residues. Written as DNA, the CDR3 is TGTGCCAGCAGCCCACACCTACGGGACAGCAACTATGGCTACACCTTC. Translation gives CASSPHLRDSNYGYTF. Full variable domain (missing parts from reference TRBV9 and TRBJ1-2): DSGVTQTPKHLITATGQRVTLRCSPRSGDLSVYWYQQSLDQGLQFLIQYYNGEERAKGNILERFSAQQFPDLHSELNLSSLELGDSALYFCASSPHLRDSNYGYTFGSGTRLTVV.

The chain couples TRBV7-3 to TRBJ1-1; D is perhaps TRBD1 (5 bases). The CDR3 has 18 residues. The germline V gene has CDR1 SGHTA and CDR2 FQGTGA. The ends were cut back, 1 base at V and 4 bases at J, with 22 bases in the middle. Written as DNA, the CDR3 is TGTGCCAGCAGCTTAAGTCCCCCGGGACTCCTAGGTGGCACTGAAGCTTTCTTT. Translated, it gives CASSLSPPGLLGGTEAFF.

The V gene is TRBV5-4, the J gene TRBJ2-7; a possible D gene is TRBD2 (5 bases). Germline V gene lookup returns CDR1 SGHNT and CDR2 YYREEE (reference sequence). CDR3 size: 15 residues. Trimming stripped 1 base from V and 5 bases from J, with 16 bases between. This CDR3 reads CASSLSTSGFHEQYF. The CDR3 nucleotides read TGTGCCAGCAGCTTGAGTACTTCGGGGTTCCACGAGCAGTACTTC. Full variable domain (remainder filled in from reference TRBV5-4 and TRBJ2-7): ETGVTQSPTHLIKTRGQQVTLRCSSQSGHNTVSWYQQALGQGPQFIFQYYREEENGRGNFPPRFSGLQFPNYSSELNVNALELDDSALYLCASSLSTSGFHEQYFGPGTRLTVT.

The V gene is TRBV19, the J gene TRBJ1-4; D not certain. Trimming left V 10 bases short and J 2 bases short, with 11 bases between. The CDR3 extends over 13 amino acids. Germline lookup yields CDR1 LNHDA and CDR2 SQIVND (reference sequence). CDR3 sequence reads: CATGPATNEKLFF. In DNA form, the CDR3 reads TGTGCCACGGGCCCTGCGACTAATGAAAAACTGTTTTTT.

The CDR3 reads CASSLDKLAIFGYTF. The CDR3 coding sequence is TGTGCCAGCAGCTTGGATAAGTTGGCAATATTTGGCTACACCTTC. The chain carries TRBV5-8 and TRBJ1-2; D gene unclear. With 0 bases removed from V and 7 bases from J, the gap between germline ends came to 16 bases. The V gene's germline CDR1 is SGHTS and CDR2 YDEGEE. The CDR3 is made up of 15 amino acids. Full variable domain (rest looked up from reference TRBV5-8 and TRBJ1-2): EAGVTQSPTHLIKTRGQQATLRCSPISGHTSVYWYQQALGLGLQFLLWYDEGEERNRGNFPPRFSGRQFPNYSSELNVNALELEDSALYLCASSLDKLAIFGYTFGSGTRLTVV.

DNA for the CDR3: TGCGCCAGCAGCCAAGATCGACCAGGTATGAACACTGAAGCTTTCTTT. Translation gives CASSQDRPGMNTEAFF. V and J are TRBV4-1 and TRBJ1-1; unclear D gene. CDR1 MGHRA and CDR2 YSYEKL come from the germline V gene. V shed 0 bases and J shed 0 bases, with 11 bases lying between them. The CDR3 consists of 16 residues.

V is TRBV7-3 and J is TRBJ2-2, with D perhaps matching TRBD1 (6 bases). The germline V gene has CDR1 SGHTA and CDR2 FQGTGA. The V end lost 3 bases, the J end lost 7 bases, and 9 bases lay between the germline ends. CDR3 length equals 13 residues. This CDR3 reads CASSFTGYGELFF. In nucleotides, the CDR3 is TGTGCCAGCAGCTTTACAGGGTACGGGGAGCTGTTTTTT.

This clone was seen a single time. V is TRBV2 and J is TRBJ2-1, with 9 bases identical to TRBD2. CDR1 and CDR2 from the germline V gene are SNHLY and FYNNEI. The V segment lost 5 bases and the J segment 3 bases; nucleotides outside the gene matches: 5. This CDR3 region has 15 residues. The CDR3 DNA sequence: TGTGCCAGCAGTTCTATAGCGGGAGTCTACAATGAGCAGTTCTTC. This sequence encodes CASSSIAGVYNEQFF.

This chain uses TRBV20-1 with TRBJ2-3; D perhaps matches TRBD1 (6 bases). Germline CDR1 and CDR2: DFQATT and SNEGSKA (reference sequence). The CDR3 extends over 15 amino acids. The ends were cut back, 3 bases at V and 3 bases at J, with 16 bases in the middle. CDR3 loop: CSASPGQIFTDTQYF. Here the CDR3 DNA reads TGCAGTGCTAGTCCAGGACAGATATTTACAGATACGCAGTATTTT.

The CDR3 region has the DNA TGCGCCAGCAGCCAAGACCTTCGGGGTGGGGGGTATGGCTACACCTTC. Encoded protein: CASSQDLRGGGYGYTF. The genes are TRBV4-3 and TRBJ1-2, with D perhaps matching TRBD1 (5 bases). The CDR3 extends over 16 amino acids. V was shortened by 0 bases and J by 5 bases, with 16 bases between the two germline ends. Germline CDR1 and CDR2: LGHNA and YSLEER.

CDR3 sequence reads: CASSRTGTGSYEQYF. DNA for the CDR3: TGTGCCAGCAGTCGCACCGGGACAGGCTCCTACGAGCAGTACTTC. The rearrangement uses TRBV6-5 and TRBJ2-7; 8 nucleotides match TRBD1. The J segment lost 0 bases and the V segment lost 5 bases, leaving 6 bases of the junction unmatched. The CDR3 runs 15 residues. Germline CDR1 reads MNHEY; CDR2 reads SVGAGI.

The genes are TRBV19 and TRBJ1-5; 10 bases agree with TRBD1. Germline V CDR1 and CDR2: LNHDA, SQIVND (reference sequence). This CDR3 is 14 amino acids long. V was clipped by 6 bases and J by 4 bases; unmatched bases: 3. For the CDR3, the DNA is TGTGCCAGTAGGAGGGACAGGGGAAATCAGCCCCAGCATTTT. Translating it yields CASRRDRGNQPQHF.

The gene calls are TRBV3-1 (or the pseudogene TRBV3-2) and TRBJ1-5, with D possibly matching TRBD1 (5 bases). The CDR3 is 19 amino acids. Trimming left V 1 base short and J 0 bases short, with 19 bases between. The germline gives CDR1 LGHDT, CDR2 YNNKEL (reference sequence). CDR3 DNA sequence: TGTGCCAGCAGCCAAGGGGGTGGGACTACCTCCCATAGCAATCAGCCCCAGCATTTT. Translated, it gives CASSQGGGTTSHSNQPQHF.

The V gene is TRBV27, the J gene TRBJ1-4; 10 nucleotides match TRBD1. Germline values: CDR1 MNHEY, CDR2 SMNVEV (reference sequence). The CDR3 is made up of 15 amino acids. Trimming at V came to 3 bases and at J to 6 bases, leaving 4 bases not matched to a gene. As DNA, the CDR3 is TGTGCCAGCAGTTTTTTTGGGACAGGGGATGAAAAACTGTTTTTT. As protein: CASSFFGTGDEKLFF.

The CDR3 here is CASRYMGAYEQYF. Written as DNA, the CDR3 is TGTGCCAGCAGATATATGGGAGCCTACGAGCAGTACTTC. The chain has TRBV27 and TRBJ2-7; a possible D gene is TRBD2 (5 bases). The germline V and J ends were trimmed by 6 bases and 2 bases, with 11 bases remaining between them. CDR1 MNHEY and CDR2 SMNVEV come from the germline V gene (reference sequence). This CDR3 comprises 13 residues.

The chain links TRBV12-3 or TRBV12-4 to TRBJ1-1, with D maybe TRBD1 (5 bases). V was trimmed by 3 bases and J by 8 bases, leaving 13 bases between them. The CDR3 length is 13 residues. The CDR3 region has the DNA TGTGCCAGCAGTTTTTATGGGCAGGGAGAAGCTTTCTTT. This gives the protein CASSFYGQGEAFF.

V and J are TRBV4-1 and TRBJ1-1; D remains unclear. Germline assignment: CDR1 MGHRA and CDR2 YSYEKL. The CDR3 extends over 15 amino acids. V was pared by 4 bases and J by 4 bases, with 16 bases between. CDR3 residues: CASSPRQESGTEAFF. CDR3 DNA: TGCGCCAGCAGCCCTAGGCAGGAATCGGGCACTGAAGCTTTCTTT.

The chain carries TRBV4-3 and TRBJ1-4, with D maybe TRBD1 (6 bases). This CDR3 is built from 15 residues. V dropped 4 bases and J dropped 3 bases, with 12 bases sitting between them. Looked up from germline, CDR1 is LGHNA and CDR2 is YSLEER. CDR3 nucleotides: TGCGCCAGCAGCCTCCACAGGGTAGCTAATGAAAAACTGTTTTTT. Its translation: CASSLHRVANEKLFF.

CDR3 amino acids: CASSWERNTEAFF. CDR3 bases: TGTGCCAGCAGTTGGGAGAGGAACACTGAAGCTTTCTTT. This chain links TRBV7-9 with TRBJ1-1; D remains unclear. This CDR3 is 13 amino acids long. CDR1 is SEHNR and CDR2 is FQNEAQ in the germline V gene (reference sequence). V shed 6 bases and J shed 1 base, with 9 bases lying between them. Supplemented by reference TRBV7-9 and TRBJ1-1, the full variable domain reads DTGVSQNPRHKITKRGQNVTFRCDPISEHNRLYWYRQTLGQGPEFLTYFQNEAQLEKSRLLSDRFSAERPKGSFSTLEIQRTEQGDSAMYLCASSWERNTEAFFGQGTRLTVV.

The V call is TRBV5-1, the J call TRBJ2-3; D possibly corresponds to TRBD2 (5 bases). Germline CDR1 reads SGHRS; CDR2 reads YFSETQ. V dropped 0 bases and J dropped 0 bases, with 20 bases sitting between them. The CDR3 consists of 19 residues. The CDR3 sequence is CASSLDMGVGATSTDTQYF. CDR3 bases: TGCGCCAGCAGCTTGGATATGGGCGTGGGAGCCACTAGCACAGATACGCAGTATTTT.

The chain combines TRBV7-2 with TRBJ2-5; perhaps TRBD1 as D (6 bases). Per the germline V gene, CDR1 is SGHTA and CDR2 is FQGNSA. The CDR3 is 14 residues long. V was trimmed by 7 bases and J by 6 bases, leaving 18 bases between them. CDR3 nucleotide sequence: TGTGCCAGCACCATAACGGGACATCGGCAGACCCAGTACTTC. Residues: CASTITGHRQTQYF.